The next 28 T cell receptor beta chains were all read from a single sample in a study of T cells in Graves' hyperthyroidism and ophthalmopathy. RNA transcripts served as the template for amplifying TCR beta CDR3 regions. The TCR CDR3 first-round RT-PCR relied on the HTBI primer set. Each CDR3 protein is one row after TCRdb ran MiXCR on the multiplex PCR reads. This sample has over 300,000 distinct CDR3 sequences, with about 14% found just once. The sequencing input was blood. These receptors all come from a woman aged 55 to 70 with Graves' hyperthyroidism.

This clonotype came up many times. CDR3: CASSQGLADTDTQYF. CDR3 bases: TGTGCCAGCAGCCAAGGACTAGCGGACACAGATACGCAGTATTTT. J is TRBJ2-3 and V is TRBV3-1; 9 positions match TRBD2. V shed 1 base, J shed 2 bases, and the junction held 1 base outside the gene matches. Germline V gene sequence: CDR1 LGHDT, CDR2 YNNKEL (reference sequence). This CDR3 is 15 amino acids long.

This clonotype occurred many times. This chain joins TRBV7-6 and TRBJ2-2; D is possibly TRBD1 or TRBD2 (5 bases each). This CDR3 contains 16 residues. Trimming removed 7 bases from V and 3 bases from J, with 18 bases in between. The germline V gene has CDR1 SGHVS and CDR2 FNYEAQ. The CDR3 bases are TGTGCCAGCACCGTAGTGGGGCCGGGGCACACCGGGGAGCTGTTTTTT. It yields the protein CASTVVGPGHTGELFF.

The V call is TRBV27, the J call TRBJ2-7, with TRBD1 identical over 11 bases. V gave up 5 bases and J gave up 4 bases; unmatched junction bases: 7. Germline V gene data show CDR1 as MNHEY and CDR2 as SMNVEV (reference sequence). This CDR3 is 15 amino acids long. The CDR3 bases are TGTGCCAGCAGTCAAGGACAGGGGGCAGTTTACGAGCAGTACTTC. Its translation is CASSQGQGAVYEQYF.

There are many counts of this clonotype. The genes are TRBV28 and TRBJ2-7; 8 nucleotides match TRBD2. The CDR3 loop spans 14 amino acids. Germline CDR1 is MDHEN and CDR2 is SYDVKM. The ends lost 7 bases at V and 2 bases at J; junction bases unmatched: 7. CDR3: CASTTGGGAYEQYF. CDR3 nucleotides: TGTGCCAGCACCACGGGAGGGGGGGCCTACGAGCAGTACTTC.

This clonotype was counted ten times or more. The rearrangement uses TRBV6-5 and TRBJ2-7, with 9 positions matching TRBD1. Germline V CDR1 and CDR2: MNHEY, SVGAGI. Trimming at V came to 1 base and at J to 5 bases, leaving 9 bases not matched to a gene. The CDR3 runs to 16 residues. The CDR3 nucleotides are TGTGCCAGCAGTTACTACGGTCCCGGGACAGGGAACGAGCAGTACTTC. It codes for CASSYYGPGTGNEQYF.

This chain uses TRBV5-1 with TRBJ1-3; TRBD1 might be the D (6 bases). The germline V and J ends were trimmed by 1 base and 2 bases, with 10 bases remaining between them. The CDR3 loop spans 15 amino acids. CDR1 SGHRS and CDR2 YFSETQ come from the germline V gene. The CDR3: CASSLQTGAGNTIYF. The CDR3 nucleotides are TGCGCCAGCAGCTTGCAGACAGGCGCTGGAAACACCATATATTTT.

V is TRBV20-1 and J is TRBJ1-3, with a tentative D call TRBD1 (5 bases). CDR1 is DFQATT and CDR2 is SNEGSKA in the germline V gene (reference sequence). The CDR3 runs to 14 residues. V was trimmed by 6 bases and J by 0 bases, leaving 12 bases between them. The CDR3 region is CSALPGDSGNTIYF. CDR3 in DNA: TGCAGTGCCCTACCGGGGGACTCTGGAAACACCATATATTTT.

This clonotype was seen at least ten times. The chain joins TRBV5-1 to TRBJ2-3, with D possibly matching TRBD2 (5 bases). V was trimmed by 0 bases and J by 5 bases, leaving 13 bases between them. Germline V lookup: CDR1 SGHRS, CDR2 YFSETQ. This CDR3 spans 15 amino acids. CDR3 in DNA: TGCGCCAGCAGCTTGGCGGGCGAGGGTGTAGATACGCAGTATTTT. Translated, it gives CASSLAGEGVDTQYF.

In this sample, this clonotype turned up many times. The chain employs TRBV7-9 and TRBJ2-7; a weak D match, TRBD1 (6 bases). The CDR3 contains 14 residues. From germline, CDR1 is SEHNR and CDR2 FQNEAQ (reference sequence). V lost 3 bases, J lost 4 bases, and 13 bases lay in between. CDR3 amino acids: CASSFPGAGYEQYF. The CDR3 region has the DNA TGTGCCAGCAGCTTTCCAGGGGCAGGGTACGAGCAGTACTTC.

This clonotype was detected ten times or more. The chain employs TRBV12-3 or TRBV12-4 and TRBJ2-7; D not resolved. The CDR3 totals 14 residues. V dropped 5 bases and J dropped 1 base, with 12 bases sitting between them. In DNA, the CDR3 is TGTGCCAGCAGTGCAACCTGGCAATCCTACGAGCAGTACTTC. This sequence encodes CASSATWQSYEQYF.

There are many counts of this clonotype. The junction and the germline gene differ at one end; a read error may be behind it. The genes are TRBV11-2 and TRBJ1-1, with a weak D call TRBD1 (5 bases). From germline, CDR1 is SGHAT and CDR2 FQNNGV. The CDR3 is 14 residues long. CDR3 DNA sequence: TGTGCCAGCAGGTTAGGGGTCGGGGAGACTGAAGCTTTCTTT. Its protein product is CASRLGVGETEAFF.

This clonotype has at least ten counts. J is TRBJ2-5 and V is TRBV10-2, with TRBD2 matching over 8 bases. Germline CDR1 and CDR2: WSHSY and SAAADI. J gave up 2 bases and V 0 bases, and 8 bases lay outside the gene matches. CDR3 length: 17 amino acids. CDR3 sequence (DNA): TGCGCCAGCAGTGAGTCGAGACGGGAGGGACTTCAAGAGACCCAGTACTTC. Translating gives CASSESRREGLQETQYF.

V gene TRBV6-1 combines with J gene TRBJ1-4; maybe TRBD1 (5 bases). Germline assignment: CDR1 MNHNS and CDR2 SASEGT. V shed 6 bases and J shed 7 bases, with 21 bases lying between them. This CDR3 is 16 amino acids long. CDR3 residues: CASSQATGGPFEKLFF. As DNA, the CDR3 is TGTGCCAGCAGCCAGGCTACAGGTGGTCCTTTTGAAAAACTGTTTTTT.

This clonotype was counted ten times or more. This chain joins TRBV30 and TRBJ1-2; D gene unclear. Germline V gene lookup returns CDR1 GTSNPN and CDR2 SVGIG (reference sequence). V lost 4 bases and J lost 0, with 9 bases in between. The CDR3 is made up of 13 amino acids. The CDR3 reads CAWTLLANYGYTF. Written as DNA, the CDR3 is TGTGCCTGGACATTGTTAGCTAACTATGGCTACACCTTC. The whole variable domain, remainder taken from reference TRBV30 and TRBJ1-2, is SQTIHQWPATLVQPVGSPLSLECTVEGTSNPNLYWYRQAAGRGLQLLFYSVGIGQISSEVPQNLSASRPQDRQFILSSKKLLLSDSGFYLCAWTLLANYGYTFGSGTRLTVV.

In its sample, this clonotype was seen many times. Here the CDR3 reads CASSEVGAPGYEQYF. DNA of the CDR3: TGTGCCAGCAGTGAAGTAGGAGCCCCCGGGTACGAGCAGTACTTC. The rearrangement joins TRBV2 to TRBJ2-7; D remains unclear. The CDR3 loop spans 15 amino acids. CDR1 and CDR2 from the germline V gene are SNHLY and FYNNEI. Deletions cut 1 base from V and 4 bases from J, with 14 bases between.

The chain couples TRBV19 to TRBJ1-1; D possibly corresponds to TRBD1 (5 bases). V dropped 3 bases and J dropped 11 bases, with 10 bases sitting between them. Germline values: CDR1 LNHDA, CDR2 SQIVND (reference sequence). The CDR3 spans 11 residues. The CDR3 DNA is TGTGCCAGTAGTATGGGGGGTTCGGCTTTCTTT. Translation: CASSMGGSAFF.

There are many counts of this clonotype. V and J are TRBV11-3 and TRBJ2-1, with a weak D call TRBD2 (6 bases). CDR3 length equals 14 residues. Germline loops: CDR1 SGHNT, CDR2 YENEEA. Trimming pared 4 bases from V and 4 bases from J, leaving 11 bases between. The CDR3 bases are TGTGCCAGCAGCTCTCAAAGCGGGTACAATGAGCAGTTCTTC. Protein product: CASSSQSGYNEQFF.

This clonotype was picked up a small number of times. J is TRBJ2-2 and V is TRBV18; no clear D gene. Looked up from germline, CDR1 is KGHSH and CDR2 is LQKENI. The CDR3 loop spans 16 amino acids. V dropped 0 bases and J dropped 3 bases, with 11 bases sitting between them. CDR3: CASSPPSSADTGELFF. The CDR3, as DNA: TGTGCCAGCTCACCACCCTCCAGCGCAGACACCGGGGAGCTGTTTTTT.

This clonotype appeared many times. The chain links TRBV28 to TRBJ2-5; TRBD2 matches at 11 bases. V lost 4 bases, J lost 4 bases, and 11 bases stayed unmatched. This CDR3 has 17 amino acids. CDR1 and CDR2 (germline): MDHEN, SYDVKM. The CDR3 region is CASSSPFISGRVETQYF. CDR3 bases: TGTGCCAGCAGTTCCCCCTTTATTAGCGGGAGGGTAGAGACCCAGTACTTC.

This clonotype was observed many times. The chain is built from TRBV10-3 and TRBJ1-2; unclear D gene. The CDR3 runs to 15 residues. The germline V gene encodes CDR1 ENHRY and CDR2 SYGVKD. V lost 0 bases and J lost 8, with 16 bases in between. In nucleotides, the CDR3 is TGTGCCATCAGTGAGTCGATATGGCCAGAAGGAGGCTACACCTTC. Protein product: CAISESIWPEGGYTF.

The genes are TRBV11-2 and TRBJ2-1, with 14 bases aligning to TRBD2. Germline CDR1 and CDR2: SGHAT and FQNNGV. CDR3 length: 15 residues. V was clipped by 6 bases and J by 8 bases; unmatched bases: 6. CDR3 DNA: TGTGCCAGCAGTCGGACTAGCGGGAGGTTCTATGAGCAGTTCTTC. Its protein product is CASSRTSGRFYEQFF.

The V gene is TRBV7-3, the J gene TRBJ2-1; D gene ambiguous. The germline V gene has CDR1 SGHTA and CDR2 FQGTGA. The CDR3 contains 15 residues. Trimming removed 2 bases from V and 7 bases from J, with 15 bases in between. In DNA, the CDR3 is TGTGCCAGCAGCTTAGGGTCTACAGTGAAGAATGAGCAGTTCTTC. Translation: CASSLGSTVKNEQFF.

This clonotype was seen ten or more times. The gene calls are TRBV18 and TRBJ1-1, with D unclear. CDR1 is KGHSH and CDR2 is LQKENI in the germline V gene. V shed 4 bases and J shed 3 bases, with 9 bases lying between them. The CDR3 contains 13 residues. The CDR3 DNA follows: TGTGCCAGCTCACTGAATAAAGACACTGAAGCTTTCTTT. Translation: CASSLNKDTEAFF.

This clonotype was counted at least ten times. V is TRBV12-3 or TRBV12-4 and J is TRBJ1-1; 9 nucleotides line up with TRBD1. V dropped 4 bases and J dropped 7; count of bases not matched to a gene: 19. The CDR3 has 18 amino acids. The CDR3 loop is CASSSPTGTGSFTIEAFF. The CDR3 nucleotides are TGTGCCAGCAGTTCCCCAACCGGGACAGGGTCCTTTACGATTGAAGCTTTCTTT.

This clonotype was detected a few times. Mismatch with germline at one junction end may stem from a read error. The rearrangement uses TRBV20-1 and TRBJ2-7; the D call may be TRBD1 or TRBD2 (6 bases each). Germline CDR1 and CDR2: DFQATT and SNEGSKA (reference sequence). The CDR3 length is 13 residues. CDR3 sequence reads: CSAARGGFYGQYF. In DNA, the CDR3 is TGCAGTGCTGCTAGAGGGGGGTTTTACGGGCAGTACTTC.

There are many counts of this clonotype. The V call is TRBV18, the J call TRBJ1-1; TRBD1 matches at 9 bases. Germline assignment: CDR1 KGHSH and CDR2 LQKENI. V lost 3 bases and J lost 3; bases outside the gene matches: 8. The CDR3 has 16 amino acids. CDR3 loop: CASSPRAQGAHTEAFF. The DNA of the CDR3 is TGTGCCAGCTCACCCAGAGCACAGGGGGCTCACACTGAAGCTTTCTTT.

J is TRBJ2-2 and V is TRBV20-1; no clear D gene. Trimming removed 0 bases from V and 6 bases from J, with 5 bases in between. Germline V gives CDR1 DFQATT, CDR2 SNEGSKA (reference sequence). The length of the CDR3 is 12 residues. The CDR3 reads CSAREAPGELFF. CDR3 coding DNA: TGCAGTGCTAGAGAGGCGCCCGGGGAGCTGTTTTTT.

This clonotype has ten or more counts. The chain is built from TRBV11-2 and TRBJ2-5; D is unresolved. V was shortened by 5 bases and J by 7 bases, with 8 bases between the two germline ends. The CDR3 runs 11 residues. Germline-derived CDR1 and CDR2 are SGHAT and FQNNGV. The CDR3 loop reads CASSGWGTQYF. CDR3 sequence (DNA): TGTGCCAGCAGCGGTTGGGGGACCCAGTACTTC.